The sequence of this T cell receptor (beta chain) was determined in a study of CD8+CD57+ T cells in acquired aplastic anemia. The CDR3 spans 15 residues. Germline V gives CDR1 SGHNT, CDR2 YENEEA. The germline V and J ends were trimmed by 8 bases and 5 bases, with 21 bases remaining between them. Broader study findings: Overlap between patients and controls comprised about 28 CD8+ CDR3 sequences.

As for this clonotype: Its cognate antigen is unknown.

Whoever was chosen for sequencing had shown CD8+CD57+ cell expansion by flow cytometry. CDR3 and TCR beta VDJ profiling relied on a genomic DNA template. One entry per CDR3 protein results from TCRdb running MiXCR on the reads. In the table there are 200,000 to 300,000 distinct CDR3 sequences, less than 85% of which are singletons. The V gene is TRBV11-3, the J gene TRBJ1-1; possible D gene TRBD1, 6 bases. The receptor was derived from a human donor with aplastic anemia. Sequences were obtained from sorted CD4+, CD8+, or CD8+CD57+ T cells (not recorded which) from PBMCs. The CDR3 sequence: CASSRQANGRTEAFF. The CDR3 DNA sequence: TGTGCCAGCTCAAGACAGGCCAACGGGAGGACTGAAGCTTTCTTT. Based on the CDR3 plus reference TRBV11-3 and TRBJ1-1, the full variable domain is EAGVVQSPRYKIIEKKQPVAFWCNPISGHNTLYWYLQNLGQGPELLIRYENEEAVDDSQLPKDRFSAERLKGVDSTLKIQPAELGDSAVYLCASSRQANGRTEAFFGQGTRLTVV.